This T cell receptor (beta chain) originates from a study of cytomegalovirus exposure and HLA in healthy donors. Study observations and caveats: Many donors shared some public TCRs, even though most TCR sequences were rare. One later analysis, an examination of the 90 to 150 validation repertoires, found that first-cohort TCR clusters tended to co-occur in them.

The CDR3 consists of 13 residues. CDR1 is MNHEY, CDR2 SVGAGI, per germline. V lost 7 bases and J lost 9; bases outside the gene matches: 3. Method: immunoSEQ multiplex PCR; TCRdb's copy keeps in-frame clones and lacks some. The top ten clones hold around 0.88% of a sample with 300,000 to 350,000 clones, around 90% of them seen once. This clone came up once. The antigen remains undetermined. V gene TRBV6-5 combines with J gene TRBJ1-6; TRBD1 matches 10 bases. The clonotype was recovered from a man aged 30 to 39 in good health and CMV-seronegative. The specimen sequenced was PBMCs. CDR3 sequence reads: CASTGDRGSPLHF. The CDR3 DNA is TGTGCCAGCACCGGGGACAGGGGTTCACCCCTCCACTTT.